This entry lists 27 T cell receptor beta chains sequenced from one sample in a study of blood T cell repertoires in COVID-19 (dated by TCRdb to 2018 to 2021). The library relied on the immunoSEQ multiplex PCR assay. TCRdb provides this immuneACCESS table in a form limited to in-frame rearrangements. Some clones are lacking; in checked studies, under half of them reflect an unresolved V gene, and why the rest are absent is not known. In this sample the table shows fewer than 250,000 clones, 87% of which occur a single time. The top ten clonotypes cover just over 2.5% of the sample. Sequencing input: PBMCs or T cells enriched from blood (not recorded which). The receptors derive from a young woman with acute COVID-19.

The chain is built from TRBV27 and TRBJ1-5, with a possible D match to TRBD1 (6 bases). From germline, CDR1 is MNHEY and CDR2 SMNVEV (reference sequence). Trimming shortened V by 3 bases and J by 2 bases, and 11 bases separated the two germline ends. The CDR3 length is 15 residues. The CDR3 here is CASSFSGARNQPQHF. DNA of the CDR3: TGTGCCAGCAGTTTTTCAGGGGCCCGCAATCAGCCCCAGCATTTT.

The table lists this clone with a count of one. The rearrangement joins TRBV11-2 to TRBJ2-3; D perhaps matches TRBD2 (6 bases). In germline, CDR1 is SGHAT, CDR2 FQNNGV. The V end lost 1 base, the J end lost 1 base, and 6 bases lay between the germline ends. This CDR3 contains 14 residues. The CDR3 nucleotides read TGTGCCAGCAGCTTAGCGGGGGGCACAGATACGCAGTATTTT. This gives the protein CASSLAGGTDTQYF.

On this clone itself: The junction departs from the called germline gene at one end, perhaps through a read error. V and J are TRBV29-1 and TRBJ1-1, with no clear D. This CDR3 region has 9 residues. In germline, CDR1 is SQVTM, CDR2 ANQGSEA. CDR3 loop: CSVEPHSLF. CDR3 coding DNA: TGCAGCGTTGAACCCCACTCACTTTTT.

The rearrangement links TRBV11-2 to TRBJ1-4; D gene ambiguous. The germline CDR1 and CDR2 sequences are SGHAT and FQNNGV. The CDR3 is 13 amino acids. V was shortened by 2 bases and J by 8 bases, with 9 bases between the two germline ends. The chain's CDR3 is CASSLTVGEKLFF. CDR3 nucleotide sequence: TGTGCCAGCAGCTTAACCGTGGGCGAAAAACTGTTTTTT.

This chain uses TRBV10-3 with TRBJ1-1; possible D gene TRBD1, 6 bases. There are 12 residues in the CDR3. Germline V gene sequence: CDR1 ENHRY, CDR2 SYGVKD. V was clipped by 8 bases and J by 5 bases, with 12 bases between them. The CDR3 nucleotides are TGTGCCATCCGGGACATAGATACTGAAGCTTTCTTT. Residues: CAIRDIDTEAFF.

The chain couples TRBV6-5 to TRBJ2-7; D is uncertain. Germline V CDR1 and CDR2: MNHEY, SVGAGI. Between the trimmed V and J ends, which lost 2 bases and 2 bases, there was a span of 13 bases. The CDR3 is 15 amino acids. CDR3 in amino acids: CASSYGHYSTYEQYF. The CDR3 DNA reads as TGTGCCAGCAGTTACGGTCATTACTCTACCTACGAGCAGTACTTC.

This chain links TRBV7-9 with TRBJ2-7; 8 bases align to TRBD1. The CDR3 covers 15 residues. CDR1 and CDR2 (germline): SEHNR, FQNEAQ (reference sequence). Trimming took 0 bases from V and 7 from J; bases not matched to a gene: 8. The CDR3 DNA sequence: TGTGCCAGCAGCTTAGCGAGACAGGGGTCTTGGGAGCAGTACTTC. This translates into CASSLARQGSWEQYF. The entire variable domain, with the rest obtained from reference TRBV7-9 and TRBJ2-7, is as follows: DTGVSQNPRHKITKRGQNVTFRCDPISEHNRLYWYRQTLGQGPEFLTYFQNEAQLEKSRLLSDRFSAERPKGSFSTLEIQRTEQGDSAMYLCASSLARQGSWEQYFGPGTRLTVT.

The chain links TRBV11-2 to TRBJ1-1, with 7 bases lining up with TRBD1. Germline V gives CDR1 SGHAT, CDR2 FQNNGV. V lost 4 bases, J lost 0 bases, and 5 bases stayed unmatched. This CDR3 comprises 15 residues. The DNA for the CDR3 is TGTGCCAGCAGCTCCCTGACAGGGATGAACACTGAAGCTTTCTTT. It translates to CASSSLTGMNTEAFF.

J is TRBJ2-1 and V is TRBV12-5; TRBD1 matches 7 bases. CDR1 and CDR2 from the germline V gene are LGHNT and FRNRAP. J lost 0 bases, V lost 2 bases, and 4 bases had no gene match. The CDR3 extends over 16 amino acids. CDR3 bases: TGTGCTAGTGGTTTGCAACAGGGGAGCTCCTACAATGAGCAGTTCTTC. It translates to CASGLQQGSSYNEQFF.

The chain carries TRBV5-1 and TRBJ1-1; 8 nucleotides align to TRBD1. The CDR3 has 16 residues. CDR1 SGHRS and CDR2 YFSETQ come from the germline V gene. J lost 4 bases, V lost 2 bases, and 10 bases had no gene match. CDR3 sequence reads: CASSFSAGRGLTEAFF. CDR3 nucleotides: TGCGCCAGCAGCTTCAGTGCGGGCAGGGGGCTCACTGAAGCTTTCTTT.

The chain uses TRBV11-2 and TRBJ2-5; 8 bases are shared with TRBD1. The V gene end was trimmed by 3 bases and the J gene end by 3 bases; junction bases not matched to a gene: 0. Germline V gene data show CDR1 as SGHAT and CDR2 as FQNNGV. The CDR3 has 13 amino acids. CDR3: CASSLDREETQYF. In nucleotides, the CDR3 is TGTGCCAGCAGCTTGGACAGGGAAGAGACCCAGTACTTC.

This rearrangement joins TRBV29-1 to TRBJ2-2; TRBD2 matches 7 bases. The CDR3 sequence is 15 residues long. Looked up from germline, CDR1 is SQVTM and CDR2 is ANQGSEA. With V trimmed by 4 bases and J by 0 bases, 5 bases remained unmatched. CDR3 sequence reads: CSVAPSGTNTGELFF. CDR3 DNA: TGCAGCGTTGCGCCCAGCGGGACGAACACCGGGGAGCTGTTTTTT.

The chain links TRBV12-3 or TRBV12-4 to TRBJ1-5; tentatively, D is TRBD1 (5 bases). V was trimmed by 3 bases and J by 5 bases, leaving 8 bases between them. The CDR3 extends over 13 amino acids. DNA of the CDR3: TGTGCCAGCAGTTTGGGGGGACATCAGCCCCAGCATTTT. It yields the protein CASSLGGHQPQHF.

The rearrangement uses TRBV14 and TRBJ2-7; 9 nucleotides match TRBD1. Trimming removed 3 bases from V and 5 bases from J; junction bases left unmatched: 17. CDR3 size: 18 residues. CDR1 and CDR2 (germline): SGHDN, FVKESK. Here the CDR3 DNA reads TGTGCCAGCAGCCACGGGATCAGGACAGGGGTTTTCATCCACGAGCAGTACTTC. It yields the protein CASSHGIRTGVFIHEQYF.

This clone is a singleton in its sample. This chain connects TRBV7-2 to TRBJ2-5; TRBD2 aligns across 10 bases. Germline trimming cut 6 bases from V and 6 bases from J; bases unmatched to any gene: 7. Germline V gene sequence: CDR1 SGHTA, CDR2 FQGNSA. The CDR3 sequence is 14 residues long. In nucleotides, the CDR3 is TGTGCCAGCAGATCGGCTAGCGGGGGAAAGACCCAGTACTTC. Amino acids: CASRSASGGKTQYF.

The V gene is TRBV5-6, the J gene TRBJ1-5, with TRBD1 identical over 7 bases. Germline assignment: CDR1 SGHDT and CDR2 YYEEEE. V lost 4 bases, J lost 3 bases, and 10 bases stayed unmatched. The CDR3 consists of 16 residues. Written as DNA, the CDR3 is TGTGCCAGCAGCAGGCAGAGGGGGCCTCTCAATCAGCCCCAGCATTTT. Protein: CASSRQRGPLNQPQHF.

In regard to this clone: This same CDR3 is encoded by further DNA sequences in the sample. CDR3 in DNA: TGTGCCAGTAGCCTGAGGGATGGGAACACTGAAGCTTTCTTT. Translation: CASSLRDGNTEAFF. The chain links TRBV19 to TRBJ1-1; D not certain. Germline CDR1 is LNHDA and CDR2 is SQIVND (reference sequence). With 6 bases removed from V and 1 base from J, the gap between germline ends came to 12 bases. The CDR3 is 14 amino acids. Looking up the rest from reference TRBV19 and TRBJ1-1 gives the full variable domain: DGGITQSPKYLFRKEGQNVTLSCEQNLNHDAMYWYRQDPGQGLRLIYYSQIVNDFQKGDIAEGYSVSREKKESFPLTVTSAQKNPTAFYLCASSLRDGNTEAFFGQGTRLTVV.

The chain carries TRBV4-3 and TRBJ1-1; TRBD1 agrees at 9 bases. Germline assignment: CDR1 LGHNA and CDR2 YSLEER. The junction had 5 bases not matched to a gene; V was cut back by 2 bases and J by 4 bases. CDR3 length: 15 amino acids. This CDR3 is CASSQLGQGTTEAFF. The CDR3 DNA follows: TGCGCCAGCAGCCAATTAGGACAGGGGACCACTGAAGCTTTCTTT.

CDR3 in DNA: TGTGCCAGCAACGGACAGGGTGCCCGTGGCGAGCAGTACTTC. Protein sequence: CASNGQGARGEQYF. J is TRBJ2-7 and V is TRBV18, with 8 bases that match TRBD1. This CDR3 has 14 amino acids. Germline V CDR1 and CDR2: KGHSH, LQKENI. The junction had 12 bases not matched to a gene; V was cut back by 8 bases and J by 6 bases.

This chain joins TRBV6-5 and TRBJ1-1, with 7 bases matching TRBD1. CDR3 length equals 14 residues. Per the germline V gene, CDR1 is MNHEY and CDR2 is SVGAGI. V lost 7 bases to trimming and J lost 6 bases; unmatched junction nucleotides: 11. CDR3 sequence: CASTRDRVASEAFF. Written as DNA, the CDR3 is TGTGCCAGCACCCGCGACAGGGTCGCCTCTGAAGCTTTCTTT.

The chain has TRBV10-3 and TRBJ2-2; tentatively, D is TRBD1 (5 bases). V lost 3 bases and J lost 7, with 12 bases in between. Germline-derived CDR1 and CDR2 are ENHRY and SYGVKD. The CDR3 length is 14 residues. This CDR3 reads CAISDLQANGELFF. The CDR3 coding sequence is TGTGCCATCAGTGATCTACAGGCAAACGGGGAGCTGTTTTTT.

This chain connects TRBV10-1 to TRBJ2-5; D possibly corresponds to TRBD1 (7 bases). In germline, CDR1 is WNHNN, CDR2 SYGVQD (reference sequence). The germline V and J ends were trimmed by 11 bases and 5 bases, with 18 bases remaining between them. CDR3 length: 13 residues. The CDR3 DNA is TGCGCCTCCAGGGGGGAACTGTCGGAGACCCAGTACTTC. Amino acids: CASRGELSETQYF.

V and J are TRBV5-1 and TRBJ2-3; possibly TRBD1 for D (6 bases). The CDR3 sequence is 15 residues long. Trimming removed 0 bases from V and 0 bases from J, with 8 bases in between. Germline V gives CDR1 SGHRS, CDR2 YFSETQ. For the CDR3, the DNA is TGCGCCAGCAGCTTGGTCCAGGGGAGCACAGATACGCAGTATTTT. It codes for CASSLVQGSTDTQYF.

This chain joins TRBV12-3 or TRBV12-4 and TRBJ1-2; 7 bases map to TRBD1. The J segment lost 5 bases and the V segment lost 7 bases, leaving 7 bases of the junction unmatched. The CDR3 runs 13 residues. The CDR3: CASNHDRVYGYTF. The CDR3 DNA is TGTGCCAGCAACCACGACAGGGTTTATGGCTACACCTTC.

This clone was seen only once. The chain has TRBV28 and TRBJ1-2; a weak D match, TRBD1 (5 bases). The germline V gene has CDR1 MDHEN and CDR2 SYDVKM. The CDR3 runs 15 residues. The V gene lost 7 bases and the J gene lost 2 bases, with 17 bases spanning the gap. This CDR3 is CASTVGQVVNYGYTF. Written as DNA, the CDR3 is TGTGCCAGCACGGTGGGGCAGGTTGTGAACTATGGCTACACCTTC.

The genes are TRBV7-2 and TRBJ2-1; 9 bases line up with TRBD2. The germline CDR1 and CDR2 sequences are SGHTA and FQGNSA. V was pared by 3 bases and J by 7 bases, with 10 bases of the junction left unmatched. The CDR3 runs 16 residues. The CDR3 nucleotides read TGTGCCAGCAGCTTGGAATTAGCGGGGGCGGAGAATGAGCAGTTCTTC. Its translation: CASSLELAGAENEQFF.

This clone occurred once. V usage is TRBV6-5 and J usage is TRBJ2-1; tentatively, D is TRBD1 (5 bases). The CDR3 has 16 amino acids. Germline CDR1 is MNHEY and CDR2 is SVGAGI. The V and J ends lost 0 bases and 7 bases respectively, with 16 bases between them. CDR3 sequence: CASSYSTGLGRNEQFF. The CDR3 DNA sequence: TGTGCCAGCAGTTACTCTACAGGCCTAGGTAGGAATGAGCAGTTCTTC.